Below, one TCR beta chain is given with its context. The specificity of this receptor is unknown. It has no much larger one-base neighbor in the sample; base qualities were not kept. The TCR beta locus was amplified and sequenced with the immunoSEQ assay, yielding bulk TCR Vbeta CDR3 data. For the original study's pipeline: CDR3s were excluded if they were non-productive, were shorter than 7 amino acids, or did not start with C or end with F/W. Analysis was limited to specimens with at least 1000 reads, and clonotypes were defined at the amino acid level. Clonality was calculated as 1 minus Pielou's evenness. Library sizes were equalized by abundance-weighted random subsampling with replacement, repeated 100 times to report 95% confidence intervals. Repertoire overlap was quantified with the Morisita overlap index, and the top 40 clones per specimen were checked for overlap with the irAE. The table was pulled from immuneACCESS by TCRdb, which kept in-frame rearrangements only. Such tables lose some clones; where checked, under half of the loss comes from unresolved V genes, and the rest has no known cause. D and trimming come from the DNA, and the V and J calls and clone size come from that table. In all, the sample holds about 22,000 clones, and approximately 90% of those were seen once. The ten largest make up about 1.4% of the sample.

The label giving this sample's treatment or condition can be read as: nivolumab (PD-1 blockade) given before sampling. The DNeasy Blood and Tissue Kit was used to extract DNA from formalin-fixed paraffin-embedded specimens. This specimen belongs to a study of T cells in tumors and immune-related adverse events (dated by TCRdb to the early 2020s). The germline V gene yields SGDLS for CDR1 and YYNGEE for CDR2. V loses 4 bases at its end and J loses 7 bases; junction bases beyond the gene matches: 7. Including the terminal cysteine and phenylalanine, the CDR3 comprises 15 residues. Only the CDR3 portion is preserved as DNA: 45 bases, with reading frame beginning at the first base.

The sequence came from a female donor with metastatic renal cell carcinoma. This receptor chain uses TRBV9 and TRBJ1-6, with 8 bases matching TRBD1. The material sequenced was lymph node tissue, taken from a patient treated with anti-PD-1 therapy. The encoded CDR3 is CASSLRQGTNSPLHF. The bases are TGTGCCAGCAGCCTTAGACAGGGGACAAATTCACCCCTCCACTTT.